This T cell receptor beta chain was captured in a study of OX40 agonist ivuxolimab in advanced cancers. Regarding the research as a whole: The costimulatory receptor OX40 (CD134) was targeted by ivuxolimab, a fully human IgG2 agonistic monoclonal antibody. Intravenous ivuxolimab was administered to patients every 2 weeks at six dose levels: 0.01, 0.1, 0.3, 1.5, 3 and 10 mg/kg. Of the 50 to 55 dose-escalation patients, hepatocellular carcinoma was present in about 20, melanoma in approximately 15, renal cell carcinoma in 9 and head and neck cancer in 9. In the dose-escalation cohort, roughly 80% of patients were male, and the mean age was approximately 64 years, with a range of roughly 20 to 80. Patients were allowed to have had prior anti-PD-1, anti-PD-L1 or anti-CTLA-4 therapy, and approximately 40% of the dose-escalation patients had been treated with checkpoint inhibitors. Partial responses were achieved by three dose-escalation patients, of whom one had hepatocellular carcinoma and two had cutaneous melanoma. The purpose of peripheral TCRbeta sequencing was to test whether ivuxolimab changed TCR sequence diversity and led to clonal T-cell expansion. The paper describes the monotherapy dose-escalation part (N = 52 patients) of the phase I trial of ivuxolimab. Here is what the overall study found, with its caveats: Low levels of normalized T-cell clonal expansion were also shown by some nonresponding patients. Clonal expansion of both CD4+ and CD8+ blood T cells was observed from baseline to week 6 at doses 0.1 to 3.0 mg/kg. After ivuxolimab, more expanded clones were found on average in CD8+ T cells than in CD4+ T cells. The antigen specificity of the clonally expanded peripheral T cells was not determined. In partial responders in the 0.1-3.0 mg/kg groups, normalized peripheral clonal expansion was found to be among the lowest, especially among CD8+ T cells.

Note on this clone: Its cognate antigen has yet to be identified. Base qualities are not at hand, and no much larger clone is one base apart.

Trimming takes 0 bases from V and 2 bases from J, and the germline ends sit 5 bases apart. Including the terminal cysteine and phenylalanine, the CDR3 comprises 13 residues. Of all the DNA, just the CDR3 is kept, 39 bases in frame from base 1. The germline V gene provides CDR1 SGDLS and CDR2 YYNGEE. Patients with a history of autoimmune disease or receiving systemic immunosuppression were excluded from the trial. Peripheral blood for TCR sequencing was collected from all dose cohorts at baseline, on cycle 4 day 1, and on cycle 7 day 1. The samples were drawn from a first-in-human, open-label, multicenter phase I dose-escalation trial of ivuxolimab. The trial enrolled adults with locally advanced or metastatic head and neck squamous cell, hepatocellular, melanoma or renal cell carcinoma. Before TCR sequencing, CD4+ T cells and CD8+ T cells were sorted from peripheral blood as separate populations.

To sequence the TCRbeta CDR3 region, genomic DNA was isolated from the sorted cells. The immunoSEQ Assay was used for sequencing of TCRbeta CDR3 regions. Not all clones reach the TCRdb copy of this immuneACCESS table, which keeps in-frame sequences only. Checked studies attribute under half of the gap to unresolved V genes and leave the rest unexplained. Across this sample there are 55,000 to 65,000 clones, with roughly 84% seen only once. 1% of the sample is in the top ten clones. The chain is assembled from TRBV9 and TRBJ1-2, with no confident D gene call. The sequencing here drew on CD4+ or CD8+ T cells sorted from blood, taken in a trial of the OX40 agonist ivuxolimab. The TCR comes from an adult with an advanced solid tumor such as melanoma, head and neck, liver or kidney cancer. CDR3 loop: CASSVAQNYGYTF. The DNA sequence is TGTGCCAGCAGCGTAGCGCAGAACTATGGCTACACCTTC. Reference TRBV9 and TRBJ1-2 proteins supply the regions before and after the CDR3; the full variable domain is: DSGVTQTPKHLITATGQRVTLRCSPRSGDLSVYWYQQSLDQGLQFLIQYYNGEERAKGNILERFSAQQFPDLHSELNLSSLELGDSALYFCASSVAQNYGYTFGSGTRLTVV.